These 27 T cell receptor beta chains came from one sample sequenced in a study of graft-versus-host responses after intestinal transplantation. The data were produced by immunoSEQ multiplex PCR, yet TCRdb's version contains in-frame clones alone and is incomplete. This table holds around 33,000 clones, around 94% found once. The sequenced sample was PBMCs, obtained 16 days after intestinal transplant. The receptors were gathered from a human patient who received an intestinal transplant, so some T cells may come from the graft donor.

The rearrangement uses TRBV28 and TRBJ2-7, with 8 bases matching TRBD2. The CDR3 loop spans 15 amino acids. Germline CDR1 MDHEN, CDR2 SYDVKM. Germline trimming cut 6 bases from V and 4 bases from J; bases unmatched to any gene: 11. DNA of the CDR3: TGTGCCAGCAGCCCGTCGGGGGGGTTGGGATACGAGCAGTACTTC. This encodes CASSPSGGLGYEQYF. Combining the CDR3 with reference TRBV28 and TRBJ2-7 gives the whole variable domain DVKVTQSSRYLVKRTGEKVFLECVQDMDHENMFWYRQDPGLGLRLIYFSYDVKMKEKGDIPEGYSVSREKKERFSLILESASTNQTSMYLCASSPSGGLGYEQYFGPGTRLTVT.

The chain's CDR3 is CASSGGSTGELFF. The CDR3 region has the DNA TGTGCCAGCAGTGGTGGAAGCACCGGGGAGCTGTTTTTT. The rearrangement links TRBV28 to TRBJ2-2; D is undetermined. With 5 bases removed from V and 4 bases from J, the gap between germline ends came to 8 bases. The CDR3 is 13 amino acids. Germline CDR1 reads MDHEN; CDR2 reads SYDVKM.

This rearrangement joins TRBV5-1 to TRBJ2-7, with 15 nucleotides matching TRBD2. The germline gives CDR1 SGHRS, CDR2 YFSETQ. V was clipped by 0 bases and J by 5 bases; unmatched bases: 12. The CDR3 runs to 19 residues. The CDR3, as DNA: TGCGCCAGCAGCTTGGCCAGACTAGGGACTAGCGGGAGGTTCCACGAGCAGTACTTC. This translates into CASSLARLGTSGRFHEQYF.

The chain has TRBV28 and TRBJ1-2; perhaps TRBD1 as D (5 bases). CDR3 length: 15 amino acids. Germline V gives CDR1 MDHEN, CDR2 SYDVKM. Trimming took 6 bases from V and 2 from J, leaving 16 bases between them. The CDR3 nucleotides are TGTGCCAGCAGACGCACTGGGGACGTAAACTATGGCTACACCTTC. Its protein product is CASRRTGDVNYGYTF.

Only one count was recorded for this clone. V and J are TRBV27 and TRBJ2-2; D possibly corresponds to TRBD2 (5 bases). The CDR3 is made up of 16 amino acids. V lost 3 bases and J 1 base, leaving 12 bases between the germline ends. The germline gives CDR1 MNHEY, CDR2 SMNVEV (reference sequence). CDR3 coding DNA: TGTGCCAGCAGTTTGAGGGAACTAGTGAACACCGGGGAGCTGTTTTTT. This codes for CASSLRELVNTGELFF.

The chain carries TRBV10-1 and TRBJ1-1; D is unresolved. The CDR3 consists of 12 residues. The germline gives CDR1 WNHNN, CDR2 SYGVQD (reference sequence). The V end lost 10 bases, the J end lost 1 base, and 10 bases lay between the germline ends. CDR3 nucleotides: TGCGCCACCCTAATTCCGAACACTGAAGCTTTCTTT. This sequence encodes CATLIPNTEAFF.

This clone was counted once. The V and J genes are TRBV4-2 and TRBJ2-1; no definite D call. The CDR3 is 12 amino acids. The V and J ends lost 3 bases and 7 bases respectively, with 7 bases between them. Germline V CDR1 and CDR2: LGHNA, YNFKEQ. The CDR3 reads CASSQSRNEQFF. As DNA, the CDR3 is TGTGCCAGCAGCCAGAGCAGGAATGAGCAGTTCTTC.

The chain joins TRBV28 to TRBJ2-5; 9 bases are a match to TRBD2. The germline V gene has CDR1 MDHEN and CDR2 SYDVKM. The CDR3 has 15 residues. The V gene end was trimmed by 10 bases and the J gene end by 3 bases; junction bases not matched to a gene: 12. CDR3 loop: CATNRLIAGEETQYF. Written as DNA, the CDR3 is TGTGCCACCAACCGACTTATAGCGGGAGAAGAGACCCAGTACTTC. The full variable domain, in which reference TRBV28 and TRBJ2-5 provide the parts outside the CDR3, is DVKVTQSSRYLVKRTGEKVFLECVQDMDHENMFWYRQDPGLGLRLIYFSYDVKMKEKGDIPEGYSVSREKKERFSLILESASTNQTSMYLCATNRLIAGEETQYFGPGTRLLVL.

V usage is TRBV27 and J usage is TRBJ1-3; tentatively, D is TRBD1 (5 bases). Germline CDR1 is MNHEY and CDR2 is SMNVEV (reference sequence). The CDR3 has 13 amino acids. The V and J ends lost 6 bases and 4 bases respectively, with 10 bases between them. The CDR3: CASRGVVGNTIYF. The CDR3 nucleotides read TGTGCCAGCAGGGGGGTAGTAGGAAACACCATATATTTT.

The chain has TRBV7-9 and TRBJ1-2; 7 nucleotides align to TRBD1. Germline V lookup: CDR1 SEHNR, CDR2 FQNEAQ (reference sequence). This CDR3 is 17 amino acids long. J gave up 5 bases and V 5 bases, and 17 bases lay outside the gene matches. The CDR3 here is CASSDLPGTATVYGYTF. CDR3 DNA: TGTGCCAGCAGCGATCTCCCTGGGACAGCGACCGTTTATGGCTACACCTTC.

About this clone: Different DNA sequences within this sample yield the same CDR3. The J gene is TRBJ1-5, the V gene TRBV5-6, with a tentative D call TRBD1 (6 bases). CDR3 length: 15 amino acids. V lost 4 bases, J lost 0 bases, and 11 bases lay in between. CDR1 SGHDT and CDR2 YYEEEE come from the germline V gene. CDR3 in amino acids: CASSLSRGSNQPQHF. The CDR3 bases are TGTGCCAGCAGCCTAAGCAGGGGTAGCAATCAGCCCCAGCATTTT.

This chain uses TRBV4-3 with TRBJ2-1; D is ambiguous. Germline V gives CDR1 LGHNA, CDR2 YSLEER. With 3 bases removed from V and 5 bases from J, the gap between germline ends came to 11 bases. The CDR3 consists of 14 residues. Here the CDR3 DNA reads TGCGCCAGCAGCCAGAGGTCGACCGACAATGAGCAGTTCTTC. Its translation is CASSQRSTDNEQFF.

This clone was observed once. V gene TRBV15 combines with J gene TRBJ2-7; possibly TRBD1 for D (5 bases). V lost 8 bases to trimming and J lost 0 bases, with 11 bases between them. The CDR3 runs 13 residues. CDR1 and CDR2 (germline): LNHNV, YYDKDF (reference sequence). The chain's CDR3 is CATLDTPSYEQYF. The DNA of the CDR3 is TGTGCCACCCTGGACACCCCCTCCTACGAGCAGTACTTC.

V is TRBV9 and J is TRBJ2-7, with TRBD2 matching over 8 bases. This CDR3 region has 15 residues. V lost 0 bases and J lost 5; bases outside the gene matches: 7. Germline CDR1 reads SGDLS; CDR2 reads YYNGEE. The CDR3 region has the DNA TGTGCCAGCAGCGTAGGAATAGCGGGAATTCACGAGCAGTACTTC. Translating it yields CASSVGIAGIHEQYF.

The CDR3 region has the DNA TGTGCCAGCTCACCAGGGTATGGCTACACCTTC. It translates to CASSPGYGYTF. This chain links TRBV18 with TRBJ1-2; D is ambiguous. Trimming pared 2 bases from V and 5 bases from J, leaving 3 bases between. This CDR3 is 11 amino acids long. CDR1 is KGHSH, CDR2 LQKENI, per germline.

About this clone: The junction shows a germline mismatch at one end, possibly a read error. V and J are TRBV9 and TRBJ2-5; TRBD1 agrees at 9 bases. The better agreement between TRBJ2-7 and the DNA end casts doubt on the J call. This CDR3 has 14 amino acids. Per germline, CDR1 SGDLS and CDR2 YYNGEE. CDR3 in DNA: TGTACCAGCAGCCCACAGGGGGCGTCCTACGAGCAGTACTTC. It is translated as CTSSPQGASYEQYF.

CDR3 sequence: CASSQERIRFF. The CDR3 DNA follows: TGCGCCAGCAGCCAAGAGAGGATCCGGTTCTTC. The genes are TRBV4-1 and TRBJ2-1; no reliable D call. V dropped 0 bases and J dropped 15 bases, with 9 bases sitting between them. This CDR3 has 11 residues. Germline lookup yields CDR1 MGHRA and CDR2 YSYEKL.

This chain links TRBV19 with TRBJ2-2, with 7 bases fitting TRBD2. Germline loops: CDR1 LNHDA, CDR2 SQIVND (reference sequence). The J segment lost 3 bases and the V segment lost 3 bases, leaving 4 bases of the junction unmatched. The CDR3 is 15 amino acids. Here the CDR3 DNA reads TGTGCCAGTAGTATGGGGAGGGACGACACCGGGGAGCTGTTTTTT. Residues: CASSMGRDDTGELFF.

The V call is TRBV28, the J call TRBJ2-7; TRBD2 matches 8 bases. Germline V CDR1 and CDR2: MDHEN, SYDVKM. The length of the CDR3 is 17 residues. After removal of 3 bases from V and 1 base from J, the junction contained 11 bases not matched to a gene. CDR3: CASSLLGLDSQSYEQYF. The CDR3 DNA sequence: TGTGCCAGCAGTTTGTTGGGACTAGACTCTCAATCCTACGAGCAGTACTTC.

V usage is TRBV28 and J usage is TRBJ2-7; the D is unclear. Per the germline V gene, CDR1 is MDHEN and CDR2 is SYDVKM. Trimming took off 2 bases at V and 5 bases at J, with 7 bases between the two ends. This CDR3 has 12 residues. CDR3 sequence reads: CASSLGPHEQYF. CDR3 coding DNA: TGTGCCAGCAGTTTAGGGCCCCACGAGCAGTACTTC.

The chain carries TRBV23-1 and TRBJ2-7; 9 positions match TRBD1. TRBV23-1 is known as an ORF, though its function is uncertain. This CDR3 region has 17 residues. V shed 0 bases and J 4 bases; nucleotides not matched to a gene: 10. This CDR3 is CASSQSGTGRGFYEQYF. The CDR3 nucleotides read TGCGCCAGCAGTCAATCGGGGACAGGGAGAGGGTTTTACGAGCAGTACTTC.

The chain couples TRBV4-3 to TRBJ2-7; D unresolved. V lost 0 bases to trimming and J lost 0 bases, with 9 bases between them. Germline V CDR1 and CDR2: LGHNA, YSLEER. The CDR3 extends over 15 amino acids. Written as DNA, the CDR3 is TGCGCCAGCAGCCAAGAGACATCTAGCTCCTACGAGCAGTACTTC. Its protein product is CASSQETSSSYEQYF.

The chain is built from TRBV30 and TRBJ1-2, with D maybe TRBD1 (5 bases). This CDR3 spans 12 amino acids. Trimming left V 3 bases short and J 7 bases short, with 12 bases between. Germline loops: CDR1 GTSNPN, CDR2 SVGIG (reference sequence). CDR3 amino acids: CAWRRGLGGYTF. The CDR3, as DNA: TGTGCCTGGAGGAGGGGCTTGGGTGGCTACACCTTC.

This clone showed up just once. The V and J genes are TRBV4-1 and TRBJ2-2; a possible D gene is TRBD1 (5 bases). CDR1 and CDR2 from the germline V gene are MGHRA and YSYEKL. Trimming removed 0 bases at V and 5 bases at J, with 13 bases between. The CDR3 contains 16 residues. The CDR3 DNA is TGCGCCAGCAGCCAAGATTGGGCAGGGTGGACCGGGGAGCTGTTTTTT. This gives the protein CASSQDWAGWTGELFF.

The CDR3 DNA sequence: TGTGCCAGCAGCTCCCCCATTAAGGATACGCAGTATTTT. Translated: CASSSPIKDTQYF. The chain employs TRBV5-5 and TRBJ2-3; D is unresolved. This CDR3 contains 13 residues. V was pared by 3 bases and J by 6 bases, with 11 bases between. Per germline, CDR1 SGHKS and CDR2 YYEKEE (reference sequence).

The chain links TRBV21-1 to TRBJ2-7; the tabulated D call, TRBD2, remains unverified against the DNA. TRBV21-1 is deemed a pseudogene. This CDR3 is built from 19 residues. CDR3 protein: CASTRAGLAGNVEIYEQYF. Here the CDR3 DNA reads TGTGCCAGCACTCGCGCGGGACTAGCGGGAAACGTTGAGATCTACGAGCAGTACTTC.

The chain uses TRBV6-5 and TRBJ2-7; D gene unclear. V was clipped by 2 bases and J by 6 bases, with 8 bases between them. Germline V CDR1 and CDR2: MNHEY, SVGAGI. The CDR3 totals 12 residues. DNA of the CDR3: TGTGCCAGCAGTTACGGCCTTACCGAGCAGTACTTC. Encoded protein: CASSYGLTEQYF.